The 26 T cell receptor beta chains in this list originate from one sample, sequenced in a study of cytomegalovirus exposure and HLA in healthy donors. PCR employed 60 Vbeta and 13 Jbeta primers. Some clones are missing from TCRdb's copy, which holds only in-frame ones; the method was immunoSEQ multiplex PCR. This table holds about 170,000 clones, 60% to 80% found once. Sequenced: PBMCs. These receptors were collected from a woman between 50 and 59 years old in good health and CMV-seropositive.

The chain carries TRBV9 and TRBJ2-5, with D possibly TRBD2 on 5 matching bases. CDR3 length: 13 residues. CDR1 SGDLS and CDR2 YYNGEE come from the germline V gene. Trimming stripped 0 bases from V and 2 bases from J, with 5 bases between. The CDR3 DNA sequence: TGTGCCAGCAGCGTAGGCGGGCAAGAGACCCAGTACTTC. Its protein is CASSVGGQETQYF.

The V call is TRBV28, the J call TRBJ2-5, with TRBD2 as a possible D gene (6 bases). The germline V gene has CDR1 MDHEN and CDR2 SYDVKM. CDR3 length: 12 residues. Trimming removed 4 bases from V and 8 bases from J, with 11 bases in between. CDR3 region: CASSSDGGTQYF. CDR3 coding DNA: TGTGCCAGCAGTTCCGACGGGGGAACCCAGTACTTC.

The J gene is TRBJ2-6, the V gene TRBV4-1; D is unclear. The CDR3 totals 14 residues. Per the germline V gene, CDR1 is MGHRA and CDR2 is YSYEKL. Trimming took 4 bases from V and 0 from J, leaving 4 bases between them. Here the CDR3 reads CASSLHSGANVLTF. The DNA of the CDR3 is TGCGCCAGCAGCCTACACTCTGGGGCCAACGTCCTGACTTTC.

The V call is TRBV28, the J call TRBJ2-2; 10 bases are a match to TRBD2. The CDR3 contains 18 residues. The ends lost 3 bases at V and 0 bases at J; junction bases unmatched: 7. Germline CDR1 and CDR2: MDHEN and SYDVKM. CDR3 amino acids: CASSLHSGGPSNTGELFF. In DNA, the CDR3 is TGTGCCAGCAGTTTGCATAGCGGGGGGCCCTCGAACACCGGGGAGCTGTTTTTT. The variable domain in full, completed from reference TRBV28 and TRBJ2-2, reads DVKVTQSSRYLVKRTGEKVFLECVQDMDHENMFWYRQDPGLGLRLIYFSYDVKMKEKGDIPEGYSVSREKKERFSLILESASTNQTSMYLCASSLHSGGPSNTGELFFGEGSRLTVL.

This chain connects TRBV27 to TRBJ2-5; TRBD1 is a possible D gene (6 bases). The V gene's germline CDR1 is MNHEY and CDR2 SMNVEV (reference sequence). V lost 5 bases to trimming and J lost 5 bases, with 15 bases between them. This CDR3 has 14 residues. The CDR3 nucleotides are TGTGCCAGCAGTACCCTTCGAGGGGGTGAGACCCAGTACTTC. Protein: CASSTLRGGETQYF.

The rearrangement links TRBV7-9 to TRBJ2-7, with 8 bases fitting TRBD2. The CDR3 is made up of 14 amino acids. The germline gives CDR1 SEHNR, CDR2 FQNEAQ (reference sequence). V lost 2 bases and J lost 2; bases outside the gene matches: 2. The DNA for the CDR3 is TGTGCCAGCAGCTTATTGGGACTAGCCTACGAGCAGTACTTC. As protein: CASSLLGLAYEQYF.

This clone was counted between two and nine times. The chain links TRBV5-6 to TRBJ1-4, with 7 bases matching TRBD1. J gave up 8 bases and V 1 base, and 2 bases lay outside the gene matches. The CDR3 is 13 amino acids. Germline V gene data show CDR1 as SGHDT and CDR2 as YYEEEE. CDR3 amino acids: CASSLLGQEKLFF. The CDR3 nucleotides are TGTGCCAGCAGCTTGCTGGGACAGGAAAAACTGTTTTTT.

This rearrangement joins TRBV30 to TRBJ1-2; D is ambiguous. This CDR3 has 12 amino acids. Germline CDR1 reads GTSNPN; CDR2 reads SVGIG (reference sequence). Deletions cut 2 bases from V and 8 bases from J, with 12 bases between. In nucleotides, the CDR3 is TGTGCCTGGAGTCTCGGGGTAGGGGGCTACACCTTC. This gives the protein CAWSLGVGGYTF.

The chain employs TRBV29-1 and TRBJ2-1; TRBD2 matches at 15 bases. This CDR3 has 13 amino acids. Trimming at V came to 8 bases and at J to 13 bases, leaving 9 bases not matched to a gene. The germline CDR1 and CDR2 sequences are SQVTM and ANQGSEA. This CDR3 is CSYEGLAGGGQFF. The CDR3 DNA follows: TGCAGCTACGAAGGACTAGCGGGAGGGGGTCAGTTCTTC.

The chain combines TRBV7-2 with TRBJ1-2; no definite D call. CDR1 and CDR2 (germline): SGHTA, FQGNSA. Between the trimmed V and J ends, which lost 2 bases and 6 bases, there was a span of 13 bases. The CDR3 covers 14 residues. In DNA, the CDR3 is TGTGCCAGCAGCTTACGAAAAAGGGAGGATGGCTACACCTTC. Protein sequence: CASSLRKREDGYTF. Together with reference TRBV7-2 and TRBJ1-2, the CDR3 gives the full variable domain: GAGVSQSPSNKVTEKGKDVELRCDPISGHTALYWYRQSLGQGLEFLIYFQGNSAPDKSGLPSDRFSAERTGGSVSTLTIQRTQQEDSAVYLCASSLRKREDGYTFGSGTRLTVV.

The J gene is TRBJ2-6, the V gene TRBV19, with TRBD1 matching 8 bases. Per germline, CDR1 LNHDA and CDR2 SQIVND (reference sequence). The CDR3 has 14 residues. J gave up 4 bases and V 8 bases, and 4 bases lay outside the gene matches. CDR3 sequence: CASLDREGANVLTF. The CDR3 coding sequence is TGTGCCAGTCTGGACAGGGAGGGGGCCAACGTCCTGACTTTC.

V is TRBV28 and J is TRBJ2-5, with D possibly matching TRBD2 (6 bases). The CDR3 loop spans 15 amino acids. V was cut by 3 bases and J by 4 bases, with 15 bases left in between. Germline V gives CDR1 MDHEN, CDR2 SYDVKM. The CDR3 here is CASSFSGSGVETQYF. The CDR3 DNA is TGTGCCAGCAGTTTTTCAGGGTCGGGGGTAGAGACCCAGTACTTC.

Comments on this clone: Other DNA sequences in the same sample also yield this CDR3. The chain has TRBV5-4 and TRBJ2-7; D is possibly TRBD1 (5 bases). Trimming shortened V by 4 bases and J by 2 bases, and 13 bases separated the two germline ends. Looked up from germline, CDR1 is SGHNT and CDR2 is YYREEE (reference sequence). This CDR3 is 14 amino acids long. The CDR3 DNA reads TGTGCCAGCAGCCTGAGGCAGGGTGCCTACGAGCAGTACTTC. Translated: CASSLRQGAYEQYF.

This clone was counted a few times. This chain links TRBV27 with TRBJ1-1; D ambiguous. Germline CDR1 is MNHEY and CDR2 is SMNVEV (reference sequence). The CDR3 length is 12 residues. Trimming took off 6 bases at V and 1 base at J, with 6 bases between the two ends. In DNA form, the CDR3 reads TGTGCCAGCAGACAAGAGAACACTGAAGCTTTCTTT. Translation gives CASRQENTEAFF.

The sample holds one count of this clone. The V gene is TRBV5-1, the J gene TRBJ1-1; a possible D gene is TRBD1 (5 bases). Trimming shortened V by 3 bases and J by 0 bases, and 6 bases separated the two germline ends. CDR1 SGHRS and CDR2 YFSETQ come from the germline V gene. The CDR3 spans 13 residues. The CDR3 protein is CASSSGMNTEAFF. The CDR3 nucleotides read TGCGCCAGCAGCTCAGGGATGAACACTGAAGCTTTCTTT.

The chain employs TRBV14 and TRBJ2-1; TRBD1 is a possible D gene (6 bases). V was trimmed by 4 bases and J by 15 bases, leaving 22 bases between them. Germline-derived CDR1 and CDR2 are SGHDN and FVKESK. The CDR3 runs 14 residues. CDR3 in amino acids: CASSRLRTASAWFF. The CDR3 DNA reads as TGTGCCAGCAGCCGATTACGGACAGCGTCCGCTTGGTTCTTC.

This sequence joins TRBV2 and TRBJ2-7; 10 bases match TRBD1. The length of the CDR3 is 13 residues. Looked up from germline, CDR1 is SNHLY and CDR2 is FYNNEI. The junction had 4 bases not matched to a gene; V was cut back by 6 bases and J by 5 bases. The CDR3, as DNA: TGTGCCAGCAGCGTGGACAGGGGGAACGAGCAGTACTTC. Translated: CASSVDRGNEQYF.

CDR3 amino acids: CASLTTGQGYTDTQYF. For the CDR3, the DNA is TGTGCCAGCCTAACCACGGGTCAGGGCTACACAGATACGCAGTATTTT. The chain employs TRBV28 and TRBJ2-3; D perhaps matches TRBD1 (5 bases). The V and J ends lost 8 bases and 2 bases respectively, with 20 bases between them. The CDR3 length is 16 residues. From germline, CDR1 is MDHEN and CDR2 SYDVKM.

The chain links TRBV5-1 to TRBJ2-7; a weak D match, TRBD1 (6 bases). V was clipped by 1 base and J by 3 bases, with 11 bases between them. Germline V gives CDR1 SGHRS, CDR2 YFSETQ. The CDR3 is 14 amino acids. The CDR3 spells CASSLQGLYYEQYF. CDR3 coding DNA: TGCGCCAGCAGCTTGCAGGGGCTTTACTACGAGCAGTACTTC.

This chain uses TRBV7-9 with TRBJ1-3, with D unresolved. V gave up 5 bases and J gave up 0 bases, with 5 bases separating them. Germline loops: CDR1 SEHNR, CDR2 FQNEAQ (reference sequence). CDR3 length: 13 residues. CDR3 region: CASSHISGNTIYF. CDR3 nucleotides: TGTGCCAGCAGCCACATCTCTGGAAACACCATATATTTT.

The CDR3 DNA sequence: TGCAGCGTTGATGGGACTAGCGGGAGGGCCACGGATACGCAGTATTTT. Its protein product is CSVDGTSGRATDTQYF. The rearrangement links TRBV29-1 to TRBJ2-3; 16 bases map to TRBD2. Germline assignment: CDR1 SQVTM and CDR2 ANQGSEA. This CDR3 is 16 amino acids long. J was trimmed by 6 bases and V by 3 bases; bases with no gene match: 6.

This chain joins TRBV28 and TRBJ2-2, with D possibly being TRBD2 (6 bases). Trimming removed 7 bases from V and 0 bases from J, with 9 bases in between. The CDR3 is made up of 14 amino acids. Looked up from germline, CDR1 is MDHEN and CDR2 is SYDVKM. The CDR3 DNA reads TGTGCCAGCAAAACGGGAGCGAACACCGGGGAGCTGTTTTTT. Translated: CASKTGANTGELFF.

This clone was seen once. This CDR3 reads CASRPIQGSSHTGELFF. The CDR3 nucleotides read TGTGCCAGCAGACCTATACAGGGATCATCCCACACCGGGGAGCTGTTTTTT. This sequence joins TRBV11-2 and TRBJ2-2, with a weak D call TRBD1 (6 bases). The CDR3 has 17 residues. Deletions cut 6 bases from V and 3 bases from J, with 20 bases between. In germline, CDR1 is SGHAT, CDR2 FQNNGV.

The gene calls are TRBV5-1 and TRBJ2-1; perhaps TRBD1 as D (7 bases). This CDR3 is 15 amino acids long. Trimming removed 1 base from V and 5 bases from J, with 13 bases in between. Germline CDR1 reads SGHRS; CDR2 reads YFSETQ. The CDR3, as DNA: TGCGCCAGCAGCTTGCGACAGGGCGGGAACAATGAGCAGTTCTTC. This translates into CASSLRQGGNNEQFF.

J is TRBJ2-5 and V is TRBV7-3, with D tentatively TRBD1 (5 bases). Germline CDR1 reads SGHTA; CDR2 reads FQGTGA. This CDR3 spans 14 amino acids. V was cut by 1 base and J by 7 bases, with 13 bases left in between. CDR3 loop: CASSLSGAQGTQYF. CDR3 DNA sequence: TGTGCCAGCAGCTTAAGTGGTGCTCAGGGGACCCAGTACTTC. Full variable domain (outside the CDR3, taken from reference TRBV7-3 and TRBJ2-5): GAGVSQTPSNKVTEKGKYVELRCDPISGHTALYWYRQSLGQGPEFLIYFQGTGAADDSGLPNDRFFAVRPEGSVSTLKIQRTERGDSAVYLCASSLSGAQGTQYFGPGTRLLVL.

The chain combines TRBV19 with TRBJ2-5, with D possibly being TRBD2 (5 bases). Trimming removed 4 bases at V and 1 base at J, with 7 bases between. The CDR3 has 13 amino acids. Germline CDR1 LNHDA, CDR2 SQIVND (reference sequence). The CDR3 spells CASSTSSQETQYF. CDR3 DNA: TGTGCCAGTAGTACTAGCAGCCAAGAGACCCAGTACTTC.